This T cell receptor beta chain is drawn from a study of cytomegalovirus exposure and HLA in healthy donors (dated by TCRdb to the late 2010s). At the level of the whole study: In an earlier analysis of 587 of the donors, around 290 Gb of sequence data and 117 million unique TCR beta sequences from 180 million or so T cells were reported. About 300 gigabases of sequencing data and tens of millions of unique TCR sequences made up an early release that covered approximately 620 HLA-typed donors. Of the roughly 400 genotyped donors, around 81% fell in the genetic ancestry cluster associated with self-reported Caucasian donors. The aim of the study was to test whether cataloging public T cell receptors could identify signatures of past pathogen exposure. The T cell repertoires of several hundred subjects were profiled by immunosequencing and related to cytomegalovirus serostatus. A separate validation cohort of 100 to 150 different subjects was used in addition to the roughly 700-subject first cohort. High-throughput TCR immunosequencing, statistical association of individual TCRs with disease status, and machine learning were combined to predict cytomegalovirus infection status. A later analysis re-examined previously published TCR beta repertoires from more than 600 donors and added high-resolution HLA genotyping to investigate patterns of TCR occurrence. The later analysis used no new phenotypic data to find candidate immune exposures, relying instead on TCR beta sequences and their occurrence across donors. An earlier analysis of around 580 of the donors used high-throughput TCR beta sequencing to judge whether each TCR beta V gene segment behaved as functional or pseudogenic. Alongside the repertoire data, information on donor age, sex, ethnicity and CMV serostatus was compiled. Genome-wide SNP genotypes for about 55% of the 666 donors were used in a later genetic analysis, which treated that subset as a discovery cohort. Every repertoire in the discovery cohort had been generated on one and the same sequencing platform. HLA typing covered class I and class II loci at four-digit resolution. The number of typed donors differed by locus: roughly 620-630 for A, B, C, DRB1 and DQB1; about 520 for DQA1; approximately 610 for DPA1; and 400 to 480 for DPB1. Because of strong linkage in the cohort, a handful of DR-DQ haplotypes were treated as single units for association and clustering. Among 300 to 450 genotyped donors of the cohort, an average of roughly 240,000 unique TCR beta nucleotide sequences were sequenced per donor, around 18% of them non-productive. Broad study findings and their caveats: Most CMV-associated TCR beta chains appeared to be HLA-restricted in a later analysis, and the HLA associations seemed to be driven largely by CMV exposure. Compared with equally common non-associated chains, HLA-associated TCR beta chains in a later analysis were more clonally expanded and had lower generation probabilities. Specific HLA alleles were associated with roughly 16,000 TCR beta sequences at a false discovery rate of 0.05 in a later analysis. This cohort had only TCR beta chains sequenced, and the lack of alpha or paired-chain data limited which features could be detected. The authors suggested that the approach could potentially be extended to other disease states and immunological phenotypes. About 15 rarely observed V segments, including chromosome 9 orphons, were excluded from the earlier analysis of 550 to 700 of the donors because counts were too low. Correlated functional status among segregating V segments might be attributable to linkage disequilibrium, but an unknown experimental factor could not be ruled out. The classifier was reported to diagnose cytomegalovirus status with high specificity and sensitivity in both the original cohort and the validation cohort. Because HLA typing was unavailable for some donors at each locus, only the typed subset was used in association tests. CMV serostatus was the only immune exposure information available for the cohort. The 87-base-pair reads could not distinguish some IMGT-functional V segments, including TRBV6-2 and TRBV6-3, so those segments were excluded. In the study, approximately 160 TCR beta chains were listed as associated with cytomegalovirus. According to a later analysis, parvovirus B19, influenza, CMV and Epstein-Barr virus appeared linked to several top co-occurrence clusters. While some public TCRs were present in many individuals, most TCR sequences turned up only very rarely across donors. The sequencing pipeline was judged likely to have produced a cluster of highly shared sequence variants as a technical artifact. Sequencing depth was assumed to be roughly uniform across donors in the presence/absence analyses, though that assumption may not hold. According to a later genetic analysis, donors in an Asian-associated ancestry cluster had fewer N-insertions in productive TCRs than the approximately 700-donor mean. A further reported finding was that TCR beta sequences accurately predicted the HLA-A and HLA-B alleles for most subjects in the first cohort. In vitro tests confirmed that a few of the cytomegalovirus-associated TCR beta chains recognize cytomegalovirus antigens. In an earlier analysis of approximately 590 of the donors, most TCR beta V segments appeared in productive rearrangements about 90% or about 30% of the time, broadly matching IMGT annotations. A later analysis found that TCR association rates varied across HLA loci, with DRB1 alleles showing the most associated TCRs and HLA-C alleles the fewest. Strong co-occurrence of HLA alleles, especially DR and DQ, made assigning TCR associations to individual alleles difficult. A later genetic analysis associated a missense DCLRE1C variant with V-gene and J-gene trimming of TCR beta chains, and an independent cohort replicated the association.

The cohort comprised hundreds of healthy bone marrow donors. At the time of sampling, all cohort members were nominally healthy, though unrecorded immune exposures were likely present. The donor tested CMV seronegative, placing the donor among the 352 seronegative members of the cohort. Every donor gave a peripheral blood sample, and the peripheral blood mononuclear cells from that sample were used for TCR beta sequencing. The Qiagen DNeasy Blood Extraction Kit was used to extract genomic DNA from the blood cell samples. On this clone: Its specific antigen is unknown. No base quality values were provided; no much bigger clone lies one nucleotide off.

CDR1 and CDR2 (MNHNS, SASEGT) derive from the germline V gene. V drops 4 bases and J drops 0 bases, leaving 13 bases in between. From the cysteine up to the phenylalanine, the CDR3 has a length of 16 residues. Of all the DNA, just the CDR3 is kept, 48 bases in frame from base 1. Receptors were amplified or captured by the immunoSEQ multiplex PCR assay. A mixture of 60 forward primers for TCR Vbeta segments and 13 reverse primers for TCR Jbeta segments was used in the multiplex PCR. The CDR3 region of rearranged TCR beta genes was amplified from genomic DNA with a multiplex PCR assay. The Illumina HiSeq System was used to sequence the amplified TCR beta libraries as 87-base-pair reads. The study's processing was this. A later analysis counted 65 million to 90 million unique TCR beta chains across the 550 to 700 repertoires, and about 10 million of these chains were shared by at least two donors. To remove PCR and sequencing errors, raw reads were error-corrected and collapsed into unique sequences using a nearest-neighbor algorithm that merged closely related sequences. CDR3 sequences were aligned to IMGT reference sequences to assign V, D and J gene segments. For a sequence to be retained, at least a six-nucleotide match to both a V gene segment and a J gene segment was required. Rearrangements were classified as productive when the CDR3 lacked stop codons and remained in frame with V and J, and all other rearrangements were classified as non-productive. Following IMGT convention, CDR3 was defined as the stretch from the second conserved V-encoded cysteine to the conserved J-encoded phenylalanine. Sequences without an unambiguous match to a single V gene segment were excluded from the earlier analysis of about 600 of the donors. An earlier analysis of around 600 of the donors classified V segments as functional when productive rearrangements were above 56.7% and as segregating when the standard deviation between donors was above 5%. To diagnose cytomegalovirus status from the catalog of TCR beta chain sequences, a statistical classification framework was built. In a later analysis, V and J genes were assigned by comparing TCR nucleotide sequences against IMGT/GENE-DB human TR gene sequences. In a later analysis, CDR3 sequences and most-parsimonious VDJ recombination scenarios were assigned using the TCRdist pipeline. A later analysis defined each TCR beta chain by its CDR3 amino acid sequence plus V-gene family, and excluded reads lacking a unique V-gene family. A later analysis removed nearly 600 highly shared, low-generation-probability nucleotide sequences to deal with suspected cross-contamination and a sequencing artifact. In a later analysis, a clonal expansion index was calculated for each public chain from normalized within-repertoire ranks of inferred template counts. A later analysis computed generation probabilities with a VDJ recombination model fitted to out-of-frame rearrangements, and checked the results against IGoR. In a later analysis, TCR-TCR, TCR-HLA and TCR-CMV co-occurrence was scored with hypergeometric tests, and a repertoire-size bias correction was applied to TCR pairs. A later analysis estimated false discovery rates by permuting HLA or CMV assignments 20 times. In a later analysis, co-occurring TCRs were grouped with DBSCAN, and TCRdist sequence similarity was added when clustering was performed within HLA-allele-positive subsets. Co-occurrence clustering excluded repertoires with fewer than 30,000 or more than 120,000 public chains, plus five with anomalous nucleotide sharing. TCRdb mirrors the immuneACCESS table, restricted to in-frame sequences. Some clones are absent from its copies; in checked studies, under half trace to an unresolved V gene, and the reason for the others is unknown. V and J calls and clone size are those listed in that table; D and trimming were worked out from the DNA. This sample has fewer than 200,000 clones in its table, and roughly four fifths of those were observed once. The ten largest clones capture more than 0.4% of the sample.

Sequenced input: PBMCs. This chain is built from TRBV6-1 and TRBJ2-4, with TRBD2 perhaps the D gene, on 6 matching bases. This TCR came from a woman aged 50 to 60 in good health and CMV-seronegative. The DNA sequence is TGTGCCAGCAGTGTAGTAGCGGAGCTAGCCAAAAACATTCAGTACTTC. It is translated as CASSVVAELAKNIQYF.